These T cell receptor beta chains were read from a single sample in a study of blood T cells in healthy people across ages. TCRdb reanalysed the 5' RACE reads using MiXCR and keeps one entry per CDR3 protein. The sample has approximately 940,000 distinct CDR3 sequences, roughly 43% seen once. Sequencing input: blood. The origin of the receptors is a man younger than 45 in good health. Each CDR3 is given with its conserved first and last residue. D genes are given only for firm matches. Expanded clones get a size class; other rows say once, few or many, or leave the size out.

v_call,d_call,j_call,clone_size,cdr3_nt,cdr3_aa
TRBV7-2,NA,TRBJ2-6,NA,TGTGCCAGCAGCTTAGACTACTCTGGGGCCAACGTCCTGACTTTC,CASSLDYSGANVLTF
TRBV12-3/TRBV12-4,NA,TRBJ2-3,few,TGTGCCAGCAACCGGGAATCCACAGATACGCAGTATTTT,CASNRESTDTQYF
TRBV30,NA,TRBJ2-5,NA,TGTGCCTGGAGTGTTCGGGATGAGGAGACCCAGTACTTC,CAWSVRDEETQYF
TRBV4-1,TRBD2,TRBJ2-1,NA,TGCGCCAGCAGCCACAATCTAGCGGGGGGGCGCCATGAGCAGTTCTTC,CASSHNLAGGRHEQFF
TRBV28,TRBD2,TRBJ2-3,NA,TGTGCCAGCAGTCAGACGACTAGCGGGGGGAATACGCAGTATTTT,CASSQTTSGGNTQYF
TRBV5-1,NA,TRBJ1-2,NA,TGCGCCAGCGGCGAGGGTGGTAGCTATGGCTACACCTTC,CASGEGGSYGYTF
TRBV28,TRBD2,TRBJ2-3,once,TGTGCCACCACAACGGGGGGAAGCCTAGATACGCAGTATTTT,CATTTGGSLDTQYF
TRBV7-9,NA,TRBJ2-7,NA,TGTGCCAGCACCTGGGGCGCCTCCTACGAGCAGTACTTC,CASTWGASYEQYF
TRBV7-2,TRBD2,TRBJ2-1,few,TGTGCCAGCAGCAGGAGCGGGGGTTATCCGTTCTTC,CASSRSGGYPFF
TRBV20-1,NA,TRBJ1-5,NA,TGCAGTGCTAGTCAAGGTTCTAGCAATCAGCCCCAGCATTTT,CSASQGSSNQPQHF
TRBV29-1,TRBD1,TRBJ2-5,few,TGCAGCGTTGCTGGGACAGGGAGTGAAGAGACCCAGTACTTC,CSVAGTGSEETQYF
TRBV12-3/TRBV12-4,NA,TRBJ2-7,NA,TGTGCCAGCAGTTTAGCCTTGGACAGCAAGCGCTCCTACGAGCAGTACTTC,CASSLALDSKRSYEQYF
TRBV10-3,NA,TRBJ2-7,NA,TGTGCCATCAGTGTCCCGGACAGTTACGAGCAGTACTTC,CAISVPDSYEQYF
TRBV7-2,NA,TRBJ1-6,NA,TGTGCCAGCAGCTTAGATCCCCATCCTAGTTCACCCCTCCACTTT,CASSLDPHPSSPLHF
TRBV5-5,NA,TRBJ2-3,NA,TGTGCCAGCAGCTTGGCCTCAGGGACGGCCACAGATACGCAGTATTTT,CASSLASGTATDTQYF
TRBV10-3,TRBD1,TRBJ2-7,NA,TGTGCCATCAGTCTACAGGGGGGTTCCTACGAGCAGTACTTC,CAISLQGGSYEQYF
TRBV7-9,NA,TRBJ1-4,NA,TGTGCCAGCAGCTTAGAATTGGCCACTAATGAAAAACTGTTTTTT,CASSLELATNEKLFF
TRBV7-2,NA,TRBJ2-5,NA,TGTGCCAGCAGCTTACGACAACAGGAAGAGACCCAGTACTTC,CASSLRQQEETQYF
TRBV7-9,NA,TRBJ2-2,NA,TGTGCCAGCAGCCCCGACCCAGGGACCGGGGAGCTGTTTTTT,CASSPDPGTGELFF
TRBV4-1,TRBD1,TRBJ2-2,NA,TGCGCCAGCAGCCAAGATCTTGGCGGACAGGGGGTTACCGGGGAGCTGTTTTTT,CASSQDLGGQGVTGELFF
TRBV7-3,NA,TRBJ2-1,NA,TGTGCCAGCAGCGTACCGGGGGCCAATGAGCAGTTCTTC,CASSVPGANEQFF
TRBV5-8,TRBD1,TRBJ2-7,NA,TGTGCCAGCAGCTTTGGACAGGGGGGTCGCGAGCAGTACTTC,CASSFGQGGREQYF
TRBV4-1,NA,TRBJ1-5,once,TGCGCCAGCAGCCAAGGAGGACTCGTAATAAGCAATCAGCCCCAGCATTTT,CASSQGGLVISNQPQHF